This entry concerns a single T cell receptor beta chain. This sample is drawn from a study of blood T cell repertoires in COVID-19. Study at large: Whether acute or convalescent, the COVID-19 samples came from the United States, Italy and Spain.

Per the study methods: Reference gene primers were amplified, and this amplification served to estimate nucleated cell counts. Measured with immunoSEQ multiplex PCR; TCRdb has only the in-frame clones, and not every one. For V, J and clone size, that table is used; D and trimming come from the DNA. This table holds around 470,000 clones, roughly 89% found once. Those enrolled in Seattle joined during active infection and were followed longitudinally afterward. Germline lookup yields CDR1 LNHDA and CDR2 SQIVND (reference sequence). This CDR3 comprises 15 residues. V gave up 1 base and J gave up 0 bases; unmatched junction bases: 3.

Specimen: peripheral blood. The sequence derives from a man aged 18 to 30 with COVID-19, enrolled during active disease. The rearrangement links TRBV19 to TRBJ2-7; 7 nucleotides align to TRBD1. This chain's CDR3 is CASSIGQGISYEQYF. DNA for the CDR3: TGTGCCAGTAGTATAGGACAGGGAATCTCCTACGAGCAGTACTTC.